A selection of T cell receptor beta chains follows, all from one sample in a study of cytomegalovirus exposure and HLA in healthy donors. Produced via immunoSEQ multiplex PCR; TCRdb's table is partial and in-frame only. The sample lists 160,000 or so clones, roughly 76% seen once, with approximately 13% in the top ten. Sequenced sample: PBMCs. These receptor sequences come from a woman between 45 and 60 years old in good health and CMV-seronegative. The CDR3 runs from the conserved cysteine through the conserved F or W. Fields, in order: clone size, J gene, V gene, CDR3 protein. Some rows have no size entry. The others give once, few or many, or a class for an expanded clone.

clone_size: -
j_call: TRBJ1-2
v_call: TRBV2
cdr3_aa: CASRTGRINYGYTF

clone_size: -
j_call: TRBJ2-4
v_call: TRBV4-3
cdr3_aa: CASSQRSGGRDIQYF

clone_size: -
j_call: TRBJ1-2
v_call: TRBV25-1
cdr3_aa: CASSNEGQGVYGYTF

clone_size: -
j_call: TRBJ2-3
v_call: TRBV10-3
cdr3_aa: CAISYLRAGTDTQYF

clone_size: -
j_call: TRBJ2-2
v_call: TRBV10-2
cdr3_aa: CASSELVTGELFF

clone_size: -
j_call: TRBJ2-7
v_call: TRBV5-4
cdr3_aa: CASSFAGTYEQYF

clone_size: -
j_call: TRBJ2-7
v_call: TRBV28
cdr3_aa: CAIETAPSYEQYF

clone_size: -
j_call: TRBJ2-3
v_call: TRBV9
cdr3_aa: CASSYNFDSYRRTDTQYF

clone_size: few
j_call: TRBJ2-1
v_call: TRBV7-9
cdr3_aa: CASSTTTPILAGDFYEQFF

clone_size: -
j_call: TRBJ2-7
v_call: TRBV11-2
cdr3_aa: CASSFNTEGQSSYEQYF

clone_size: -
j_call: -
v_call: TRBV7-8
cdr3_aa: CASSSGTGSYEQYF

clone_size: -
j_call: TRBJ2-3
v_call: TRBV2
cdr3_aa: CASSPQVTDTQYF

clone_size: once
j_call: TRBJ2-5
v_call: TRBV18
cdr3_aa: CASSAPTGIGETQYF

clone_size: -
j_call: TRBJ2-1
v_call: TRBV9
cdr3_aa: CASSTSTGSGYNEQFF

clone_size: -
j_call: TRBJ2-5
v_call: TRBV11-2
cdr3_aa: CASSSGRGRLGETQYF

clone_size: -
j_call: TRBJ1-5
v_call: TRBV19
cdr3_aa: CASSIGGPQHF

clone_size: -
j_call: TRBJ2-7
v_call: TRBV13
cdr3_aa: CASSELAGAYEQYF

clone_size: -
j_call: -
v_call: TRBV28
cdr3_aa: CASSLPPGKNYEQYF

clone_size: -
j_call: TRBJ1-3
v_call: TRBV5-1
cdr3_aa: CASSRDSGNTIYF

clone_size: -
j_call: TRBJ2-1
v_call: TRBV4-3
cdr3_aa: CASSQEDRGDEQFF

clone_size: -
j_call: TRBJ1-2
v_call: TRBV7-9
cdr3_aa: CASSLKGGHNYGYTF

clone_size: -
j_call: TRBJ1-2
v_call: TRBV9
cdr3_aa: CASSVVGQGASGYTF

clone_size: -
j_call: TRBJ2-3
v_call: TRBV15
cdr3_aa: CATSRGLDTDTQYF

clone_size: -
j_call: TRBJ2-7
v_call: TRBV2
cdr3_aa: CASGQVSYEQYF

clone_size: -
j_call: TRBJ2-3
v_call: TRBV30
cdr3_aa: CAWSVITDTQYF

clone_size: -
j_call: TRBJ1-4
v_call: TRBV27
cdr3_aa: CASSLGTGVFEKLFF

clone_size: few
j_call: TRBJ1-2
v_call: TRBV18
cdr3_aa: CASSPDRSYGYTF

clone_size: few
j_call: TRBJ1-1
v_call: TRBV30
cdr3_aa: CAWRGESNTEAFF

clone_size: -
j_call: TRBJ2-1
v_call: TRBV15
cdr3_aa: CATSSQDRGQEQFF

clone_size: few
j_call: TRBJ1-2
v_call: TRBV6-1
cdr3_aa: CASSEGRGAYGYTF